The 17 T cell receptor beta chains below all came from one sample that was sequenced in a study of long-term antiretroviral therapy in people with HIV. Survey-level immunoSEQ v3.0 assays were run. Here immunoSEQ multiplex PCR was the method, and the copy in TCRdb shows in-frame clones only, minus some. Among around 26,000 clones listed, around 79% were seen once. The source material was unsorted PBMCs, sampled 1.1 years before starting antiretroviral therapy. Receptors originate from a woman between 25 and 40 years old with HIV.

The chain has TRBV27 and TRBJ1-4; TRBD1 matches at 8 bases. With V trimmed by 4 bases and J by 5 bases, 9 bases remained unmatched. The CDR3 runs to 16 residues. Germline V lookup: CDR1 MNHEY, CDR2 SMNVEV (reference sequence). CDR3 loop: CASSSIRTGWNEKLFF. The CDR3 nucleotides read TGTGCCAGCAGTTCGATCCGGACAGGGTGGAATGAAAAACTGTTTTTT.

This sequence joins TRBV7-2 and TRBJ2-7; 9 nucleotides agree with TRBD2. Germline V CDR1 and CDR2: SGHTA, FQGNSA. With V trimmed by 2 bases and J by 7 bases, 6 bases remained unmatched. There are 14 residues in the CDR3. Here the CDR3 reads CASSLSGLAIEQYV. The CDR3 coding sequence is TGTGCCAGCAGCTTATCCGGACTAGCGATTGAGCAGTACGTC.

The CDR3 loop reads CASSTYRVSSQPQHF. CDR3 nucleotide sequence: TGTGCCAGCAGCACTTACAGGGTATCGAGTCAGCCCCAGCATTTT. The chain links TRBV5-6 to TRBJ1-5; maybe TRBD1 (6 bases). The CDR3 runs to 15 residues. V was shortened by 4 bases and J by 6 bases, with 17 bases between the two germline ends. Germline CDR1 is SGHDT and CDR2 is YYEEEE.

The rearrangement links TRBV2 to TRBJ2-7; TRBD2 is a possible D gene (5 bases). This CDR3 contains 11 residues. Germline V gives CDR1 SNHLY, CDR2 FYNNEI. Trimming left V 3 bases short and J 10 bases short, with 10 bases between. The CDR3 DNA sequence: TGTGCCAGCAGTGAGGGGAGCCAACAGTACGTC. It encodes CASSEGSQQYV.

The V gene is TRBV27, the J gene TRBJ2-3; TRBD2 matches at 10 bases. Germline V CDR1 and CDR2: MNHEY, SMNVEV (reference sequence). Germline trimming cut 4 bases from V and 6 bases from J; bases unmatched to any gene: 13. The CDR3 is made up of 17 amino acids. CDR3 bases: TGTGCCAGCAGTTCATACCATCCAGCGGGGGGGCTTGATACGCAGTATTTT. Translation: CASSSYHPAGGLDTQYF.

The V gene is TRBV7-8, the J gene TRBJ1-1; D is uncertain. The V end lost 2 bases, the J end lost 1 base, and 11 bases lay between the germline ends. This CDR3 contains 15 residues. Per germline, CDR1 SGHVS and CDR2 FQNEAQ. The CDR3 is CASSLQRWENTEAFF. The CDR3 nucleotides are TGTGCCAGCAGCTTACAAAGATGGGAGAACACTGAAGCTTTCTTT.

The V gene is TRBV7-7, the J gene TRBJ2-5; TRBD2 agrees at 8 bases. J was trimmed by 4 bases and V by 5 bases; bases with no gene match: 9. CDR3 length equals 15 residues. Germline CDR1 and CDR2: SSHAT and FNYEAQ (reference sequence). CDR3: CASSPTGGGGETQYF. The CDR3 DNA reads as TGTGCCAGCAGCCCTACGGGGGGGGGAGGAGAGACCCAGTACTTC.

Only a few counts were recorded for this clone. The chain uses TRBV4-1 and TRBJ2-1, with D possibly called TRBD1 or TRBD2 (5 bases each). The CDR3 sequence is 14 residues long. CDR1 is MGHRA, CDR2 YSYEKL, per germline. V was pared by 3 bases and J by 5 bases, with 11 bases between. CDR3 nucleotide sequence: TGCGCCAGCAGCCAGGCCGGGACGGACAATGAGCAGTTCTTC. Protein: CASSQAGTDNEQFF.

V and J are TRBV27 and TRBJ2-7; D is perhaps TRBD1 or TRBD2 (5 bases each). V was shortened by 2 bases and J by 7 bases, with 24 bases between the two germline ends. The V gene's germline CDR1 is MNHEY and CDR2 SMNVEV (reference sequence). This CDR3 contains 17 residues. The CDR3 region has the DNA TGTGCCAGCAGTTTAAGGGATCGGGGCAGCCCCCGGCGGGAGCAGTACGTC. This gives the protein CASSLRDRGSPRREQYV.

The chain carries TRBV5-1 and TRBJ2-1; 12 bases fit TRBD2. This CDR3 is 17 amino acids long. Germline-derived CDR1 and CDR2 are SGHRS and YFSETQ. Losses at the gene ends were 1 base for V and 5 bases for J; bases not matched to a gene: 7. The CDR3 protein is CASSLRLAGALNNEQFF. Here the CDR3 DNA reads TGCGCCAGCAGCTTGCGACTAGCGGGGGCCCTTAACAATGAGCAGTTCTTC.

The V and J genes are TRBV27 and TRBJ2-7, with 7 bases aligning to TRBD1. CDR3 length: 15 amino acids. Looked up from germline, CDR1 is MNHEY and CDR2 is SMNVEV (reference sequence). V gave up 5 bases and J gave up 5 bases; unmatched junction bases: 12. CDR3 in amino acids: CASSPNRQGKHEQYV. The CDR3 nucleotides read TGTGCCAGCAGTCCCAACCGACAGGGAAAACACGAGCAGTACGTC.

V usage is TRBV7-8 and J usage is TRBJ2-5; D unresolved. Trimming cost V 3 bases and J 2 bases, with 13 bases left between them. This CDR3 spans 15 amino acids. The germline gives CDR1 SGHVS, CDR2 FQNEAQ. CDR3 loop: CASSFGWANQETQYF. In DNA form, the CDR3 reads TGTGCCAGCAGCTTCGGATGGGCCAATCAAGAGACCCAGTACTTC.

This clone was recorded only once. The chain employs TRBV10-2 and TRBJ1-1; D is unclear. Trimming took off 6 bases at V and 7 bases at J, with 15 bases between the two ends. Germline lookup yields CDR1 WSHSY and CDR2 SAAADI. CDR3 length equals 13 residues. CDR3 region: CASRVARSNEAFF. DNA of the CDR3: TGCGCCAGCAGGGTAGCAAGATCCAATGAAGCTTTCTTT.

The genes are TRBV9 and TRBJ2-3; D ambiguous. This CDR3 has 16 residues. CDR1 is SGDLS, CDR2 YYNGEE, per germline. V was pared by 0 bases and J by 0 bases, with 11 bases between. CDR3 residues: CASSVGPGASTDTQYF. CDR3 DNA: TGTGCCAGCAGCGTAGGCCCGGGCGCCAGCACAGATACGCAGTATTTT.

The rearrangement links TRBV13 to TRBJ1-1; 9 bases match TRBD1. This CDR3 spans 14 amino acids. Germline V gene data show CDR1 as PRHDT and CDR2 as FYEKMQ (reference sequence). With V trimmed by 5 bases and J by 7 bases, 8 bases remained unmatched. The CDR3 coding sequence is TGTGCCAGCAGCGCAGGACAGGGGCAAGGTGAAGCTTTCTTT. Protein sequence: CASSAGQGQGEAFF. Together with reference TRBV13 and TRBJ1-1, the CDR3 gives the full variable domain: AAGVIQSPRHLIKEKRETATLKCYPIPRHDTVYWYQQGPGQDPQFLISFYEKMQSDKGSIPDRFSAQQFSDYHSELNMSSLELGDSALYFCASSAGQGQGEAFFGQGTRLTVV.

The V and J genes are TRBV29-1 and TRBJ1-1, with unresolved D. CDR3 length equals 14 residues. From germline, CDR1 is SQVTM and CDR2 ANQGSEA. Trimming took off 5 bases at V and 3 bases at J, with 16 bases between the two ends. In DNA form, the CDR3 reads TGCAGCGTTTTAGACCCCATAGGCTACACTGAAGCTTTCTTT. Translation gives CSVLDPIGYTEAFF.

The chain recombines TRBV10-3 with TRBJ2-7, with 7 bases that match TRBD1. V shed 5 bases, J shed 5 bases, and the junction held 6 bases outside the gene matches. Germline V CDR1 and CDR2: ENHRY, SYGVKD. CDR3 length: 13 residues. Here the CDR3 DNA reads TGTGCCATCAGTAGCGGACAGGCCCACGAGCAGTACGTC. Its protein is CAISSGQAHEQYV.